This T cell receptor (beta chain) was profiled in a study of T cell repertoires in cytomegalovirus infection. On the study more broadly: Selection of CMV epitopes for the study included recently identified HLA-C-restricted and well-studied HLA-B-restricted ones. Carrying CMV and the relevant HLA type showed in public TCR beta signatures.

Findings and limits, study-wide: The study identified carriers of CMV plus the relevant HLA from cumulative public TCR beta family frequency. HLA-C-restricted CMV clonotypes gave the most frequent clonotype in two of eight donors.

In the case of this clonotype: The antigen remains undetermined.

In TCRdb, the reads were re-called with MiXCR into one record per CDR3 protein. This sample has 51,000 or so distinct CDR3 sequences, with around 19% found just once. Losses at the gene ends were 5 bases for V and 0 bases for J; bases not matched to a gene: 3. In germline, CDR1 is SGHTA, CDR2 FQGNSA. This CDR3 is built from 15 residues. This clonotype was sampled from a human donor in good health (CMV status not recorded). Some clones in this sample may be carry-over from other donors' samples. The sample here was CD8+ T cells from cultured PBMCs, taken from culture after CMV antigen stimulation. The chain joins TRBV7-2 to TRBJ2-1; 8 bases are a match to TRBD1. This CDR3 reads CASSPGQGSYNEQFF. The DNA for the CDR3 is TGTGCCAGCAGCCCCGGACAGGGCTCCTACAATGAGCAGTTCTTC.